This TCR beta chain was identified during a study of blood T cells in healthy people across ages. Across the study: For every two T cells, template switching captured about one barcoded beta molecule. General study points: It was not known whether donors were CMV positive (a possible confounder of expanded clonotype changes).

CDR3 length equals 17 residues. Trimming took 5 bases from V and 5 from J; bases not matched to a gene: 9. Germline V lookup: CDR1 KGHSH, CDR2 LQKENI. No fewer than 6.5 million PBMCs went into each sample. A sample-barcoded 5' primer and a J-beta primer mix were used in a second PCR of roughly 7 to 12 cycles. MiXCR, applied by TCRdb to the 5' RACE reads, yields one record per CDR3 protein. The sample carries about 620,000 distinct CDR3 sequences, roughly 21% recorded once. This clonotype has just a few counts. Its specificity is unknown. This sequence was found in a man in his sixties or seventies in good health. V gene TRBV18 combines with J gene TRBJ2-3; 14 bases map to TRBD2. Sequenced material: blood. The CDR3 reads CASSLRLAGGPIDTQYF. As DNA, the CDR3 is TGTGCCAGCTCATTACGACTAGCGGGAGGGCCAATAGATACGCAGTATTTT. Full variable domain (outside the CDR3, taken from reference TRBV18 and TRBJ2-3): NAGVMQNPRHLVRRRGQEARLRCSPMKGHSHVYWYRQLPEEGLKFMVYLQKENIIDESGMPKERFSAEFPKEGPSILRIQQVVRGDSAAYFCASSLRLAGGPIDTQYFGPGTRLTVL.